This T cell receptor (beta chain) is drawn from a study of blood T cell repertoires in COVID-19. At the level of the study: Sources were T cells, B-cell-depleted T cells, or PBMCs; the material itself was cDNA or gDNA.

In the study's own analysis: Estimation of nucleated cell counts was performed using reference gene primer amplification. TCRdb's copy holds only in-frame clones and misses some; the assay was immunoSEQ multiplex PCR. That table supplies the V and J calls and clone size; D and trimming were determined from the DNA. The profile covers 150,000 to 200,000 clones, with over 65% appearing a single time and about 3% taken by the ten largest. The clonotype comes from a woman of 80 years or more with acute or convalescent COVID-19. Sequenced material: peripheral blood.

The CDR3 nucleotides read TGTGCCAGCGACGGACAGGGGGGTCTCCGGGGCTACACCTTC. Its protein is CASDGQGGLRGYTF. The V gene is TRBV19, the J gene TRBJ1-2; 10 bases agree with TRBD1. Germline lookup yields CDR1 LNHDA and CDR2 SQIVND (reference sequence). CDR3 size: 14 residues. V shed 9 bases and J 8 bases; nucleotides not matched to a gene: 12. Filled out from reference TRBV19 and TRBJ1-2, the complete variable domain reads DGGITQSPKYLFRKEGQNVTLSCEQNLNHDAMYWYRQDPGQGLRLIYYSQIVNDFQKGDIAEGYSVSREKKESFPLTVTSAQKNPTAFYLCASDGQGGLRGYTFGSGTRLTVV.